This TCR beta chain is from a study of T-cell reconstitution after alpha-beta-depleted transplantation in children. V was trimmed by 1 base and J by 1 base, leaving 13 bases between them. The CDR3 sequence is 16 residues long. Per the germline V gene, CDR1 is KGHSH and CDR2 is LQKENI. Unique molecular identifiers were incorporated into the prepared TCRbeta library. TCRdb used MiXCR to reprocess the PCR reads, holding one entry per CDR3 protein. The sample has about 980,000 distinct CDR3 sequences, roughly 29% seen once. The specimen comprised PBMCs, mostly from graft donor cells, sampled 360 days after TCRalphabeta/CD19-depleted stem cell transplant. The chain links TRBV18 to TRBJ1-1; D not resolved. The sequence was obtained from a boy under two years old who had a stem cell transplant for SCID, so the T cells may come from the graft donor. DNA of the CDR3: TGTGCCAGCTCACCACTTCCTTATTCCAGGAACACTGAAGCTTTCTTT. It is translated as CASSPLPYSRNTEAFF.